This TCR beta chain was observed in a study of blood T cell repertoires in COVID-19. Trimming took 7 bases from V and 2 from J; bases not matched to a gene: 8. This CDR3 is 15 amino acids long. Germline CDR1 reads LNHDA; CDR2 reads SQIVND (reference sequence). Clones were sequenced by immunoSEQ multiplex PCR, and TCRdb holds only the in-frame ones, with some missing. The sample lists 250,000 to 350,000 clones, roughly 85% occurring once. The sequenced material came from PBMCs or T cells enriched from blood (not recorded which). This receptor was identified in a woman aged 25 to 39 who had recovered from COVID-19. The V gene is TRBV19, the J gene TRBJ2-4, with 7 positions matching TRBD1. CDR3 sequence: CASNTGVLSKNIQYF. CDR3 sequence (DNA): TGTGCCAGTAATACAGGGGTTCTGTCCAAAAACATTCAGTACTTC.